The clone carrying this T cell receptor beta chain was observed a few times. The target antigen is unknown. Germline values: CDR1 SGHRS, CDR2 YFSETQ. The CDR3 sequence is 13 residues long. V gave up 6 bases and J gave up 6 bases, with 16 bases separating them. Researchers ran the PCR with 60 Vbeta and 13 Jbeta primers. The method was immunoSEQ multiplex PCR; TCRdb's version includes in-frame clones alone and lacks a portion of them. The sample holds 200,000 or so clones, around 81% seen once. These data belong to a study of cytomegalovirus exposure and HLA in healthy donors. Whole-study results and caveats: Researchers reportedly found TCR beta sequences accurately predicted most subjects' HLA-A and HLA-B alleles. On later analysis, the bulk of CMV-associated TCR beta chains appeared to be HLA-restricted.

Healthy bone marrow donors made up the donor group. Sequenced sample: PBMCs. This sequence originates from a young woman in good health and CMV-seropositive. The chain links TRBV5-1 to TRBJ2-7, with D possibly matching TRBD1 (6 bases). CDR3 bases: TGCGCCAGCAACCTACAGGGTACCAGCGAGCAGTACTTC. It yields the protein CASNLQGTSEQYF. The full variable domain, in which reference TRBV5-1 and TRBJ2-7 provide the parts outside the CDR3, is KAGVTQTPRYLIKTRGQQVTLSCSPISGHRSVSWYQQTPGQGLQFLFEYFSETQRNKGNFPGRFSGRQFSNSRSEMNVSTLELGDSALYLCASNLQGTSEQYFGPGTRLTVT.